A selection of T cell receptor beta chains follows, all from one sample in a study of T cells in Graves' hyperthyroidism and ophthalmopathy. MiXCR, run by TCRdb on the multiplex PCR reads, gives a single entry per CDR3 protein. The profile covers about 290,000 distinct CDR3 sequences, with approximately 15% appearing a single time and 7% to 9% taken by the ten largest. Sequencing was done on a sample of blood. These receptors all come from a woman aged 40 to 50 with Graves' hyperthyroidism. CDR3s leave out the opening cysteine and the closing phenylalanine or tryptophan. Each record gives: V gene, clone size, J gene, CDR3 protein. Some rows have no size entry. The others give once, few or many, or a class for an expanded clone.

TRBV20-1,many,TRBJ2-3,SAWGLTTDTQY
TRBV2,many,TRBJ1-5,ASTKDRENQPQH
TRBV28,once,TRBJ2-1,TSSALLAGSYNEQF
TRBV18,.,TRBJ1-3,ASSLRDGSSGNTIY
TRBV5-1,.,TRBJ2-7,ASSLWSDAYEQY
TRBV28,many,TRBJ2-7,ASSLLGGGTYEQY
TRBV12-3/TRBV12-4,.,TRBJ1-4,ASSFSGSGEKLF
TRBV2,many,TRBJ1-5,ASRDEQGNQPQH
TRBV6-1,.,TRBJ2-5,ASSADRGDIKETQY
TRBV20-1,.,TRBJ1-1,SARRDTNTEAF
TRBV7-2,many,TRBJ2-3,ASSLLGGPDLFTSTDTQY
TRBV19,.,TRBJ2-2,ASRTSGSRYTGELF
TRBV14,.,TRBJ2-6,ASRPGTGGANVLT
TRBV24-1,few,TRBJ2-3,ATSDSTGLADTQY
TRBV3-1,many,TRBJ1-3,ASSQGLRDTIY
TRBV11-3,many,TRBJ2-5,ASSLARGVETQY
TRBV20-1,few,TRBJ2-6,SAPRGGAGANVLT
TRBV11-2,many,TRBJ2-1,ASSLSSSEQF
TRBV24-1,.,TRBJ1-2,ATSEPGTTSYYGYT
TRBV5-8,.,TRBJ2-3,ASQQRGTDTQY
TRBV30,many,TRBJ1-5,AWSVGGPNQPQH
TRBV3-1,few,TRBJ2-1,ASSQEVDSSYNEQF
TRBV20-1,many,TRBJ1-5,SARTPRSNQPQH
TRBV4-1,many,TRBJ1-5,ASSPPDRVYQPQH
TRBV28,many,TRBJ2-1,ASRSSGRTYNEQF
TRBV10-3,.,TRBJ2-7,AISDKVAGVAYEQY
TRBV7-2,many,TRBJ2-1,ASSLTRTGHNEQF
TRBV15,many,TRBJ2-5,ATSRGGSETQY
TRBV28,.,TRBJ2-5,ASSFQPGQQETQY
TRBV7-9,few,TRBJ2-7,ASSAGDFDEQY
TRBV29-1,many,TRBJ1-2,SVVQGVTGTYGYT
TRBV27,.,TRBJ2-7,ANSFGTSATYEQY
TRBV10-3,many,TRBJ2-7,ASGLAGTSYEQY
TRBV29-1,.,TRBJ2-1,SVGQGAVNEQF
TRBV27,many,TRBJ2-7,ASSPSVTSGRLLEQY
TRBV27,many,TRBJ1-2,ASRLNTGVSGGYT
TRBV7-9,many,TRBJ2-3,ASSIVADTQY
TRBV6-1,many,TRBJ2-5,ASIGQIETQY
TRBV5-1,.,TRBJ2-6,ASASSSGANVLT